This T cell receptor (beta chain) was retrieved from a study of tumor-infiltrating lymphocytes in primary liver carcinoma. This clonotype has just a few counts. Its target is not known. At one of its ends the junction is not consistent with the germline gene, which may arise from a read error. Study-wide findings and caveats: The difference in top-250-clone fraction between tumors and blood was significant, favoring tumors (p = 0.039). Tumor-adjacent and tumor-blood pairs shared less of their repertoires than tumor region pairs shared.

Co-extracted RNA and DNA came from around 18-30 mg of unsorted bulk tissue. Surgical resection served as treatment for the primary liver carcinoma of these patients. Germline V gene lookup returns CDR1 SGHRS and CDR2 YFSETQ. The CDR3 consists of 15 residues. Reverse transcription of about 500 ng total RNA with a constant-region primer produced TCR beta cDNA. Three rounds of nested multiplex PCR with slightly modified ARM-PCR produced TCR beta libraries. A C-beta reverse primer was combined with TRBV1-TRBV30 forward primers in the first two PCR rounds, and each round had 10 cycles. MiXCR was run by TCRdb on the multiplex PCR reads, yielding one entry per CDR3 protein. The table records fewer than 80,000 distinct CDR3 sequences, approximately 69% of them present only once.

This clonotype was obtained from a man aged 35 to 55 with primary liver carcinoma and hepatitis B virus infection. The specimen sequenced was tumor-adjacent normal liver tissue. The rearrangement joins TRBV5-1 to TRBJ2-5; 9 nucleotides align to TRBD2. CDR3 in amino acids: CASNLDSGSSETQYF. Here the CDR3 DNA reads TGCGCCAGCAACTTGGATAGCGGGAGCAGCGAGACCCAGTACTTC.